Each of the 6 T cell receptor beta chains below was sequenced from the same sample in a study of blood T cell repertoires in COVID-19. The table came from immunoSEQ multiplex PCR; TCRdb's copy has only in-frame clones and leaves some out. The sample comprises around 340,000 clones, approximately 82% of which are singletons, and around 3% rests with the top ten. The sequencing input was peripheral blood. These receptors were obtained from a man aged 25-45 years with active or convalescent COVID-19.

The chain recombines TRBV11-3 with TRBJ2-1; 16 bases align to TRBD2. V shed 1 base and J 4 bases; nucleotides not matched to a gene: 1. Germline values: CDR1 SGHNT, CDR2 YENEEA. The CDR3 is made up of 17 amino acids. DNA for the CDR3: TGTGCCAGCAGCTTAGGGGGACTAGCGGGAGGGTACAATGAGCAGTTCTTC. Translation gives CASSLGGLAGGYNEQFF. Full variable domain (remainder filled in from reference TRBV11-3 and TRBJ2-1): EAGVVQSPRYKIIEKKQPVAFWCNPISGHNTLYWYLQNLGQGPELLIRYENEEAVDDSQLPKDRFSAERLKGVDSTLKIQPAELGDSAVYLCASSLGGLAGGYNEQFFGPGTRLTVL.

The genes are TRBV14 and TRBJ2-3, with D perhaps matching TRBD2 (6 bases). Germline V CDR1 and CDR2: SGHDN, FVKESK. Trimming stripped 4 bases from V and 4 bases from J, with 15 bases between. This CDR3 region has 15 residues. CDR3 region: CASSPGLTGSDTQYF. Here the CDR3 DNA reads TGTGCCAGCAGCCCCGGACTAACGGGTTCAGATACGCAGTATTTT.

V and J are TRBV12-3 or TRBV12-4 and TRBJ2-7; 8 nucleotides match TRBD1. The CDR3 totals 13 residues. The V segment lost 6 bases and the J segment 6 bases; nucleotides outside the gene matches: 7. CDR3 loop: CASSRATGGEQYF. CDR3 DNA sequence: TGTGCCAGCAGCCGAGCTACAGGGGGCGAGCAGTACTTC.

This chain links TRBV28 with TRBJ2-1; no clear D gene. The CDR3 runs 14 residues. Trimming removed 8 bases at V and 4 bases at J, with 15 bases between. Germline V gene data show CDR1 as MDHEN and CDR2 as SYDVKM. CDR3 nucleotides: TGTGCCAGCGGAGAGCTGACGGCGTACAATGAGCAGTTCTTC. It translates to CASGELTAYNEQFF.

The genes are TRBV5-1 and TRBJ2-3; 10 bases agree with TRBD1. With V trimmed by 3 bases and J by 5 bases, 6 bases remained unmatched. This CDR3 region has 15 residues. Germline V lookup: CDR1 SGHRS, CDR2 YFSETQ. Here the CDR3 DNA reads TGCGCCAGCAGCTCGACAGGGGGCGCGGGAGATACGCAGTATTTT. Its translation is CASSSTGGAGDTQYF.

A few counts support this clone. One junction end disagrees with the germline gene, perhaps due to a read error. The V call is TRBV5-1, the J call TRBJ1-4; D is undetermined. The CDR3 contains 12 residues. Germline loops: CDR1 SGHRS, CDR2 YFSETQ. Here the CDR3 reads CASSLPNEKLFF. The CDR3 region has the DNA TGCGCCAGCAGCCTCCCTAACGAAAAACTGTTTTTT. Supplemented by reference TRBV5-1 and TRBJ1-4, the full variable domain reads KAGVTQTPRYLIKTRGQQVTLSCSPISGHRSVSWYQQTPGQGLQFLFEYFSETQRNKGNFPGRFSGRQFSNSRSEMNVSTLELGDSALYLCASSLPNEKLFFGSGTQLSVL.